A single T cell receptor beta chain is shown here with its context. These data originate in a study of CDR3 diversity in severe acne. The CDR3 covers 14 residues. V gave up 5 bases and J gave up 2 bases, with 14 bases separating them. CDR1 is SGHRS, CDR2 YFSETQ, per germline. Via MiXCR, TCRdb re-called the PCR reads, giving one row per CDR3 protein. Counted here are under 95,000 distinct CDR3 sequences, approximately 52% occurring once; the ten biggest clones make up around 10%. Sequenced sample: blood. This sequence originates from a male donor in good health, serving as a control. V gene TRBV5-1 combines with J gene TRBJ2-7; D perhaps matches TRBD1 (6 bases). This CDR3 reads CASRQGEPAYEQYF. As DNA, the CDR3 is TGCGCCAGCAGACAGGGAGAACCCGCCTACGAGCAGTACTTC. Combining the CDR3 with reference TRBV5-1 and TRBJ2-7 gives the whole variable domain KAGVTQTPRYLIKTRGQQVTLSCSPISGHRSVSWYQQTPGQGLQFLFEYFSETQRNKGNFPGRFSGRQFSNSRSEMNVSTLELGDSALYLCASRQGEPAYEQYFGPGTRLTVT.